Below, 5 T cell receptor beta chains from the same sample are listed, as sequenced in a study of shared clonotypes between healthy human individuals. Profiled with immunoSEQ multiplex PCR; TCRdb holds only in-frame clones, not every one. This table holds millions of clones, approximately 93% found once. Sequenced input: naive CD4+ T cells from PBMCs. The sample's subset: CD45RA+ positively selected. These receptors were obtained from a man aged 18 to 29 in good health. Some clones in this sample may be carry-over from other donors' samples.

The CDR3 sequence is CASSSFRGLEYEQYF. For the CDR3, the DNA is TGTGCCAGCAGCTCCTTCAGGGGTTTGGAGTACGAGCAGTACTTC. V gene TRBV7-2 combines with J gene TRBJ2-7; D is possibly TRBD1 (6 bases). V shed 4 bases and J shed 4 bases, with 17 bases lying between them. Germline-derived CDR1 and CDR2 are SGHTA and FQGNSA. The CDR3 sequence is 15 residues long. The entire variable domain, with the rest obtained from reference TRBV7-2 and TRBJ2-7, is as follows: GAGVSQSPSNKVTEKGKDVELRCDPISGHTALYWYRQSLGQGLEFLIYFQGNSAPDKSGLPSDRFSAERTGGSVSTLTIQRTQQEDSAVYLCASSSFRGLEYEQYFGPGTRLTVT.

This clone was seen a few times. The chain has TRBV28 and TRBJ1-5; D not certain. Germline CDR1 reads MDHEN; CDR2 reads SYDVKM. The CDR3 length is 15 residues. V lost 1 base to trimming and J lost 2 bases, with 9 bases between them. CDR3 bases: TGTGCCAGCAGTTTATCTGACACGCGCAATCAGCCCCAGCATTTT. This encodes CASSLSDTRNQPQHF. Supplemented by reference TRBV28 and TRBJ1-5, the full variable domain reads DVKVTQSSRYLVKRTGEKVFLECVQDMDHENMFWYRQDPGLGLRLIYFSYDVKMKEKGDIPEGYSVSREKKERFSLILESASTNQTSMYLCASSLSDTRNQPQHFGDGTRLSIL.

This clone was recorded a few times. The chain carries TRBV7-3 and TRBJ2-1; TRBD1 is a possible D gene (6 bases). Per germline, CDR1 SGHTA and CDR2 FQGTGA. The V end was cut by 2 bases, the J end by 8 bases, with 13 bases between. This CDR3 comprises 14 residues. CDR3 amino acids: CASSLLVQGDEQFF. The DNA of the CDR3 is TGTGCCAGCAGCTTACTCGTACAGGGTGATGAGCAGTTCTTC.

About this clone itself: Other DNA sequences within the sample encode an identical CDR3. The rearrangement uses TRBV2 and TRBJ1-5; tentative D call: TRBD1 (5 bases). Germline CDR1 and CDR2: SNHLY and FYNNEI. V lost 6 bases and J 0 bases, leaving 9 bases between the germline ends. CDR3 size: 14 residues. The CDR3 nucleotides are TGTGCCAGCAGCGACAGCAATAGCAATCAGCCCCAGCATTTT. It encodes CASSDSNSNQPQHF.

Comment on this clone: Other DNA sequences in the sample encode the same CDR3. The chain couples TRBV28 to TRBJ1-5, with D possibly TRBD1 on 5 matching bases. Germline-derived CDR1 and CDR2 are MDHEN and SYDVKM. The CDR3 is 13 residues long. Trimming stripped 4 bases from V and 4 bases from J, with 8 bases between. CDR3 nucleotides: TGTGCCAGCAGTTCCGGGGGGAATCAGCCCCAGCATTTT. Translated: CASSSGGNQPQHF.